One and the same sample provided the 17 T cell receptor beta chains below, sequenced in a study of CD8+ T cells in alopecia areata. Isolated RNA was reverse transcribed into cDNA used as the sequencing template. Data came from immunoSEQ multiplex PCR; TCRdb stores just in-frame clones and leaves some out. The sample shows roughly 180,000 clones, around 63% of them seen only once. The specimen comprised CD4+ T cells sorted from blood, sampled at week 0. Receptors were obtained from a human donor with alopecia areata.

The chain couples TRBV4-3 to TRBJ2-6, with 8 bases fitting TRBD1. The germline V gene encodes CDR1 LGHNA and CDR2 YSLEER. Trimming cost V 3 bases and J 1 base; bases outside gene matches: 5. This CDR3 has 17 residues. The CDR3 protein is CASSHGQGFSGANVLTF. The CDR3 DNA follows: TGCGCCAGCAGCCACGGACAGGGTTTTTCTGGGGCCAACGTCCTGACTTTC.

This chain connects TRBV15 to TRBJ2-5; D is uncertain. V shed 0 bases and J shed 5 bases, with 16 bases lying between them. Germline CDR1 and CDR2: LNHNV and YYDKDF (reference sequence). This CDR3 spans 16 amino acids. The CDR3 DNA reads as TGTGCCACCAGCAGAGATTGGGGAAGGAAATCGGAGACCCAGTACTTC. Its translation is CATSRDWGRKSETQYF.

The gene calls are TRBV2 and TRBJ2-1; D perhaps matches TRBD2 (5 bases). Trimming removed 7 bases from V and 10 bases from J, with 14 bases in between. The CDR3 runs to 12 residues. The germline gives CDR1 SNHLY, CDR2 FYNNEI. The CDR3 coding sequence is TGTGCCAGCACCTTCAGCGGCAGGGAGCAGTTCTTC. This encodes CASTFSGREQFF.

V and J are TRBV4-1 and TRBJ2-1; D is possibly TRBD2 (6 bases). CDR1 is MGHRA, CDR2 YSYEKL, per germline. The CDR3 extends over 18 amino acids. V lost 1 base and J 2 bases, leaving 18 bases between the germline ends. The CDR3 protein is CASSQVDMGLITYNEQFF. CDR3 coding DNA: TGCGCCAGCAGCCAAGTAGACATGGGACTTATAACCTACAATGAGCAGTTCTTC.

Details on this clone: At one of its ends the junction is not consistent with the germline gene, which may arise from a read error. The chain couples TRBV29-1 to TRBJ2-5; D unclear. The germline V gene encodes CDR1 SQVTM and CDR2 ANQGSEA. The CDR3 loop spans 13 amino acids. This CDR3 is CSALGPDHETQYF. CDR3 coding DNA: TGCAGCGCCCTAGGGCCTGACCACGAGACCCAGTACTTC.

This clone was seen only a few times. This sequence joins TRBV4-3 and TRBJ2-7; 9 bases fit TRBD2. The V gene end was trimmed by 3 bases and the J gene end by 5 bases; junction bases not matched to a gene: 8. The CDR3 length is 15 residues. Looked up from germline, CDR1 is LGHNA and CDR2 is YSLEER. CDR3 nucleotide sequence: TGCGCCAGCAGCCAGGGAAGCGGGGGGTTAGACGAGCAGTACTTC. This translates into CASSQGSGGLDEQYF.

V is TRBV30 and J is TRBJ1-1; tentative D call: TRBD1 (6 bases). In germline, CDR1 is GTSNPN, CDR2 SVGIG (reference sequence). The CDR3 is 14 residues long. The V and J ends lost 3 bases and 1 base respectively, with 12 bases between them. The CDR3 DNA is TGTGCCTGGAGGATCAAGACAGGGAACACTGAAGCTTTCTTT. Its translation: CAWRIKTGNTEAFF.

This clone has only a few counts. The CDR3 loop is CAISQGPEETQYF. The CDR3 nucleotides read TGTGCCATCAGCCAGGGGCCGGAGGAGACCCAGTACTTC. The chain employs TRBV10-3 and TRBJ2-5; D might be TRBD1 (6 bases). Germline V gene sequence: CDR1 ENHRY, CDR2 SYGVKD. Trimming cost V 6 bases and J 5 bases, with 13 bases left between them. The CDR3 length is 13 residues.

This clone occurred a few times. CDR3 sequence reads: CAISESGGSQPQHF. The CDR3 bases are TGTGCCATCAGTGAGTCGGGGGGGAGTCAGCCCCAGCATTTT. The rearrangement links TRBV10-3 to TRBJ1-5, with a weak D call TRBD1 (5 bases). From germline, CDR1 is ENHRY and CDR2 SYGVKD. The length of the CDR3 is 14 residues. Deletions cut 0 bases from V and 6 bases from J, with 9 bases between.

V and J are TRBV25-1 and TRBJ2-3, with a possible D match to TRBD1 (5 bases). Trimming removed 6 bases from V and 2 bases from J, with 18 bases in between. Germline assignment: CDR1 MGHDK and CDR2 SYGVNS. The CDR3 sequence is 16 residues long. CDR3 protein: CASSPLGHDLTDTQYF. CDR3 sequence (DNA): TGTGCCAGCAGCCCCCTAGGACACGACCTCACAGATACGCAGTATTTT.

The chain carries TRBV29-1 and TRBJ2-3; possibly TRBD1 for D (7 bases). This CDR3 is built from 14 residues. Trimming shortened V by 4 bases and J by 4 bases, and 15 bases separated the two germline ends. Germline values: CDR1 SQVTM, CDR2 ANQGSEA. The DNA of the CDR3 is TGCAGCGTTGCGGAGGGGGCAGTCTCAGATACGCAGTATTTT. Its translation is CSVAEGAVSDTQYF.

This clone has more than one count but fewer than ten. This chain links TRBV7-2 with TRBJ2-7; 10 bases are a match to TRBD1. V lost 7 bases to trimming and J lost 6 bases; unmatched junction nucleotides: 6. This CDR3 spans 13 amino acids. Looked up from germline, CDR1 is SGHTA and CDR2 is FQGNSA. The CDR3: CASTLGQGREQYF. The CDR3, as DNA: TGTGCCAGCACCCTGGGACAGGGGCGCGAGCAGTACTTC. Complete variable domain (other parts from reference TRBV7-2 and TRBJ2-7): GAGVSQSPSNKVTEKGKDVELRCDPISGHTALYWYRQSLGQGLEFLIYFQGNSAPDKSGLPSDRFSAERTGGSVSTLTIQRTQQEDSAVYLCASTLGQGREQYFGPGTRLTVT.

The gene calls are TRBV10-3 and TRBJ1-2; weak D call: TRBD1 (5 bases). The V gene's germline CDR1 is ENHRY and CDR2 SYGVKD. The CDR3 is made up of 13 amino acids. The V end lost 6 bases, the J end lost 8 bases, and 16 bases lay between the germline ends. The CDR3 reads CAIRGPQGDGYTF. The CDR3 DNA reads as TGTGCCATCAGGGGCCCGCAGGGCGACGGCTACACCTTC.

V is TRBV30 and J is TRBJ1-1; D unresolved. Deletions cut 0 bases from V and 0 bases from J, with 23 bases between. The length of the CDR3 is 19 residues. Per germline, CDR1 GTSNPN and CDR2 SVGIG (reference sequence). The CDR3 nucleotides read TGTGCCTGGAGTGTACCTGTCAACGGCCCTTTTATTATGAACACTGAAGCTTTCTTT. This translates into CAWSVPVNGPFIMNTEAFF. Combining the CDR3 with reference TRBV30 and TRBJ1-1 gives the whole variable domain SQTIHQWPATLVQPVGSPLSLECTVEGTSNPNLYWYRQAAGRGLQLLFYSVGIGQISSEVPQNLSASRPQDRQFILSSKKLLLSDSGFYLCAWSVPVNGPFIMNTEAFFGQGTRLTVV.

The chain is built from TRBV7-2 and TRBJ2-5, with D perhaps matching TRBD2 (5 bases). This CDR3 spans 12 amino acids. Trimming took 3 bases from V and 13 from J, leaving 15 bases between them. Germline CDR1 SGHTA, CDR2 FQGNSA. DNA for the CDR3: TGTGCCAGCAGCTTTATCGGGGAGCTGTGGTACTTC. As protein: CASSFIGELWYF.

The V gene is TRBV7-3, the J gene TRBJ2-1; D is possibly TRBD1 (6 bases). Trimming stripped 2 bases from V and 8 bases from J, with 13 bases between. CDR1 is SGHTA and CDR2 is FQGTGA in the germline V gene. This CDR3 has 14 residues. The CDR3 sequence: CASSLAGESYEQFF. The CDR3 DNA follows: TGTGCCAGCAGCTTAGCAGGGGAATCGTATGAGCAGTTCTTC.

Worth noting for this clone: Distinct nucleotide sequences in the sample also encode this CDR3. The CDR3 DNA sequence: TGCAGCGTTGGCGGGAATGAAAAACTGTTTTTT. This codes for CSVGGNEKLFF. The rearrangement links TRBV29-1 to TRBJ1-4, with D hard to call. Germline CDR1 is SQVTM and CDR2 is ANQGSEA. The V gene lost 4 bases and the J gene lost 5 bases, with 5 bases spanning the gap. This CDR3 has 11 residues.